The clone carrying this T cell receptor beta chain was recorded at least ten times. Its antigen is as yet unknown. Two-round multiplex PCR, the amplification method, yielded TCR beta CDR3 from genomic DNA. For every TRBV and TRBJ gene, a specific primer was used in first-round PCR. TCRdb re-called the multiplex PCR reads through MiXCR, storing one row per CDR3 protein. The table shows about 22,000 distinct CDR3 sequences, with approximately 40% occurring only once. This specimen belongs to a study of prognosis after radiotherapy for stage I lung cancer. General study findings and limits: Nobody established whether the expanded TCR clones were specific to the tumor. Patients with and without metastases reportedly differed in TRBV and TRBJ gene usage frequencies. Unique TCR clones declined after stereotactic body radiation therapy, from a median 10,088 to 6,861.

From germline, CDR1 is DFQATT and CDR2 SNEGSKA (reference sequence). The CDR3 is 15 residues long. Trimming cost V 3 bases and J 6 bases; bases outside gene matches: 11. The rearrangement links TRBV20-1 to TRBJ2-7; 10 bases agree with TRBD1. The sequencing used PBMCs, collected before or after stereotactic body radiation therapy (not recorded which). This clonotype was sampled from a donor at least 50 years old with non-small cell lung cancer. CDR3 DNA sequence: TGCAGTGCTAGCCTCGTCCGGGACAGGGGTCCCGAGCAGTACTTC. Translated, it gives CSASLVRDRGPEQYF.